This T cell receptor beta chain was identified in a study of long-term antiretroviral therapy in people with HIV. The assay, immunoSEQ v3.0, was run at survey level. Sequencing used immunoSEQ multiplex PCR; TCRdb keeps in-frame clones, though not all of them. The sample holds about 30,000 clones, 90% to 95% seen once. For this clone: Antigen: not known.

Study results and caveats: Post-ART diversity increased but stayed below transplant donor controls. HIV repertoires spanned narrower CDR3 length ranges than controls.

There are 16 residues in the CDR3. CDR1 LNHDA and CDR2 SQIVND come from the germline V gene (reference sequence). V was clipped by 7 bases and J by 4 bases, with 17 bases between them. Sequencing was performed on unsorted PBMCs, taken just over 7.3 years after starting antiretroviral therapy. This sequence joins TRBV19 and TRBJ2-6; D is ambiguous. This sequence originates from a man between 45 and 60 years old with HIV. The DNA of the CDR3 is TGTGCCAGTACTAAGAAGAACCTTTTAGGGGCCAACGTCCTGACTTTC. It specifies CASTKKNLLGANVLTF.